This TCR beta chain is drawn from a study of blood T cell repertoires in COVID-19. Turning to the study itself: Specimens from acute and convalescent COVID-19 originated in the United States, Italy and Spain.

In the study's own analysis: Amplification of reference gene primers was used by the study to estimate nucleated cell counts. Here immunoSEQ multiplex PCR was the method, and the copy in TCRdb shows in-frame clones only, minus some. V and J calls and clone size follow that table, whereas D and trimming were derived from the DNA. The data contain about 250,000 clones, 89% of them singletons. Germline loops: CDR1 LNHNV, CDR2 YYDKDF (reference sequence). V lost 4 bases to trimming and J lost 3 bases, with 15 bases between them. The CDR3 has 16 residues. The V call is TRBV15, the J call TRBJ1-4; D unresolved. The sequenced sample consisted of peripheral blood. This receptor was taken from a woman aged 40 to 55 who had recovered from COVID-19. The CDR3 here is CATSTPSRVPNEKLFF. The CDR3 bases are TGTGCCACCAGCACGCCTTCCCGCGTCCCTAATGAAAAACTGTTTTTT.